Listed here are 20 T cell receptor beta chains from one sample, sequenced in a study of CXCR3-negative and CXCR3-positive naive CD8 T cells. Study results and limitations: When CXCR3-positive naive cells were set against CXCR3-negative naive cells, the former had more hydrophobic TRB CDR3s.

The study made its TRB cDNA libraries by 5' RACE, adding UMI labels. One entry per CDR3 protein, without DNA, is what TCRdb gives after re-calling the 5' RACE reads. The table lists about 6,900 distinct CDR3 sequences. No antigen has been assigned to these receptors. What was sequenced was naive CXCR3+ CD8+ T cells from blood. Subset of the sample: CD45RO-CCR7+CD27+CD95- naive CD8+ T cells expressing CXCR3 (TNR3+). The receptors stem from a human donor in good health. Some clones in this sample may be carry-over from other donors' samples.

This chain connects TRBV9 to TRBJ1-1. The germline V gene has CDR1 SGDLS and CDR2 YYNGEE. The CDR3 runs to 14 residues. The CDR3 reads CASSVAGGNTEAFF.

J is TRBJ2-2 and V is TRBV12-3 or TRBV12-4; checking the TCRdb D call of TRBD1 is not possible without DNA. The CDR3 has 13 amino acids. The CDR3 region is CASRETGMGELFF.

Considering frequency, this clonotype is medium-sized. This chain joins TRBV20-1 and TRBJ2-1; TCRdb selects TRBD2, and the lack of DNA leaves this call unchecked. The V gene's germline CDR1 is DFQATT and CDR2 SNEGSKA (reference sequence). This CDR3 has 15 amino acids. The CDR3 sequence: CSARGVGLAAHEQFF.

This clonotype is deemed medium-sized by its frequency. V is TRBV7-9 and J is TRBJ2-7; TCRdb's D gene call, TRBD1, goes unchecked for lack of DNA. This CDR3 region has 12 residues. Germline V gives CDR1 SEHNR, CDR2 FQNEAQ (reference sequence). The CDR3 reads CASSSPLTGSHF.

Measured by frequency, this clonotype is medium-sized. The rearrangement links TRBV29-1 to TRBJ2-1. Germline-derived CDR1 and CDR2 are SQVTM and ANQGSEA. This CDR3 comprises 12 residues. CDR3: CSVRSWGNEQFF.

By frequency, this clonotype is medium-sized. The chain uses TRBV29-1 and TRBJ1-1; TCRdb calls TRBD1, which cannot be checked without DNA. CDR1 and CDR2 from the germline V gene are SQVTM and ANQGSEA. This CDR3 spans 13 amino acids. This CDR3 reads CSVVDPDDTEAFF. The full variable domain, with the rest looked up from reference TRBV29-1 and TRBJ1-1, is SAVISQKPSRDICQRGTSLTIQCQVDSQVTMMFWYRQQPGQSLTLIATANQGSEATYESGFVIDKFPISRPNLTFSTLTVSNMSPEDSSIYLCSVVDPDDTEAFFGQGTRLTVV.

The chain joins TRBV29-1 to TRBJ2-5; TCRdb picks TRBD1, but there is no DNA to check that call. Germline values: CDR1 SQVTM, CDR2 ANQGSEA. The CDR3 has 13 amino acids. CDR3 loop: CSVVGTFQETQYF. Together with reference TRBV29-1 and TRBJ2-5, the CDR3 gives the full variable domain: SAVISQKPSRDICQRGTSLTIQCQVDSQVTMMFWYRQQPGQSLTLIATANQGSEATYESGFVIDKFPISRPNLTFSTLTVSNMSPEDSSIYLCSVVGTFQETQYFGPGTRLLVL.

V gene TRBV7-6 combines with J gene TRBJ2-2. Germline V lookup: CDR1 SGHVS, CDR2 FNYEAQ. The CDR3 length is 12 residues. CDR3 sequence: CASSRYTGELFF. Full variable domain (missing parts from reference TRBV7-6 and TRBJ2-2): GAGVSQSPRYKVTKRGQDVALRCDPISGHVSLYWYRQALGQGPEFLTYFNYEAQQDKSGLPNDRFSAERPEGSISTLTIQRTEQRDSAMYRCASSRYTGELFFGEGSRLTVL.

Its frequency marks this clonotype as medium-sized. The V call is TRBV29-1, the J call TRBJ2-5; TCRdb proposes TRBD1, but this gene call is untestable without DNA. Germline V gene data show CDR1 as SQVTM and CDR2 as ANQGSEA. The CDR3 extends over 15 amino acids. The CDR3 is CSVEIRGRRQETQYF. The whole variable domain, remainder taken from reference TRBV29-1 and TRBJ2-5, is SAVISQKPSRDICQRGTSLTIQCQVDSQVTMMFWYRQQPGQSLTLIATANQGSEATYESGFVIDKFPISRPNLTFSTLTVSNMSPEDSSIYLCSVEIRGRRQETQYFGPGTRLLVL.

This clonotype counts as medium-sized (0.01 to 0.1%) by frequency. The chain recombines TRBV29-1 with TRBJ2-1. This CDR3 has 12 amino acids. Germline V CDR1 and CDR2: SQVTM, ANQGSEA. The CDR3 sequence is CSVDSSYNEQFF.

This clonotype counts as medium-sized by frequency. This sequence joins TRBV4-2 and TRBJ2-5. CDR1 and CDR2 from the germline V gene are LGHNA and YNFKEQ. There are 13 residues in the CDR3. CDR3 amino acids: CASSQFIGETQYF.

The chain combines TRBV19 with TRBJ1-1; TCRdb calls TRBD1, which cannot be checked without DNA. Germline lookup yields CDR1 LNHDA and CDR2 SQIVND (reference sequence). There are 11 residues in the CDR3. The CDR3 here is CASSRDSKAFF.

This clonotype is labeled medium-sized based on frequency. The genes are TRBV19 and TRBJ2-3. The CDR3 runs 15 residues. Looked up from germline, CDR1 is LNHDA and CDR2 is SQIVND (reference sequence). This CDR3 reads CASKEWHRGTDTQYF.

In terms of frequency, this clonotype is medium-sized. This rearrangement joins TRBV29-1 to TRBJ2-3. CDR3 length equals 15 residues. The germline gives CDR1 SQVTM, CDR2 ANQGSEA. This CDR3 reads CSVEATSLYTDTQYF.

V and J are TRBV6-2 or TRBV6-3 and TRBJ2-1; TCRdb gives TRBD2 as the D gene, but with no DNA this cannot be confirmed. CDR1 is MNHEY, CDR2 SVGEGT, per germline. CDR3 length: 15 residues. The CDR3 sequence is CASSYPSGRAHEQFF.

This clonotype is labeled medium-sized (0.01 to 0.1%) based on frequency. The chain recombines TRBV2 with TRBJ1-6. This CDR3 is built from 15 residues. Germline assignment: CDR1 SNHLY and CDR2 FYNNEI. The CDR3 sequence: CASSEPRGLDSPLHF.

The CDR3 here is CASSLSRGEYRNEQFF. V and J are TRBV6-2 or TRBV6-3 and TRBJ2-1; the TCRdb call, TRBD1, lacks DNA for checking. Germline CDR1 and CDR2: MNHEY and SVGEGT. CDR3 size: 16 residues.

The rearrangement joins TRBV9 to TRBJ2-1. CDR1 is SGDLS and CDR2 is YYNGEE in the germline V gene. This CDR3 has 13 residues. The CDR3 is CASSPGSYNEQFF.

Its frequency marks this clonotype as medium-sized. The rearrangement joins TRBV10-3 to TRBJ2-7; TCRdb proposes TRBD1, but this gene call is untestable without DNA. The length of the CDR3 is 14 residues. Germline loops: CDR1 ENHRY, CDR2 SYGVKD. This chain's CDR3 is CAISATGGFYEQYF.

The rearrangement uses TRBV14 and TRBJ2-1; TCRdb designates TRBD2, a call that cannot be tested without DNA. CDR1 SGHDN and CDR2 FVKESK come from the germline V gene. This CDR3 is built from 14 residues. CDR3: CASSQWEDPPEQFF. Full variable domain (rest looked up from reference TRBV14 and TRBJ2-1): EAGVTQFPSHSVIEKGQTVTLRCDPISGHDNLYWYRRVMGKEIKFLLHFVKESKQDESGMPNNRFLAERTGGTYSTLKVQPAELEDSGVYFCASSQWEDPPEQFFGPGTRLTVL.